The 7 T cell receptor beta chains given below trace back to one sample, sequenced in a study of blood T cell repertoires in COVID-19. Produced via immunoSEQ multiplex PCR; TCRdb's table is partial and in-frame only. Among 37,000 or so clones, roughly 89% were seen once, and the ten largest hold around 5.7%. The source material was peripheral blood. The origin of the receptors is a human donor in a cohort sampled during active COVID-19.

V gene TRBV9 combines with J gene TRBJ2-3; 9 bases line up with TRBD2. Germline CDR1 reads SGDLS; CDR2 reads YYNGEE. Trimming cost V 0 bases and J 1 base; bases outside gene matches: 12. The CDR3 has 19 residues. The CDR3 coding sequence is TGTGCCAGCAGCGTAGAGGATAGCGGGAGCTATTACGGCACAGATACGCAGTATTTT. Translating gives CASSVEDSGSYYGTDTQYF.

Only a few counts were recorded for this clone. The chain recombines TRBV5-1 with TRBJ2-7, with D tentatively TRBD1 (5 bases). The length of the CDR3 is 15 residues. V was shortened by 0 bases and J by 3 bases, with 13 bases between the two germline ends. The germline V gene has CDR1 SGHRS and CDR2 YFSETQ. The CDR3 DNA follows: TGCGCCAGCAGCTTGGAGGCAGGGCACCTCTACGAGCAGTACTTC. This codes for CASSLEAGHLYEQYF.

The chain joins TRBV10-3 to TRBJ2-5; 10 positions match TRBD2. From germline, CDR1 is ENHRY and CDR2 SYGVKD. This CDR3 contains 17 residues. The V segment lost 2 bases and the J segment 5 bases; nucleotides outside the gene matches: 11. This CDR3 is CAISEDAVLAGSETQYF. The CDR3 DNA reads TGTGCCATCAGTGAGGACGCGGTACTAGCGGGATCCGAGACCCAGTACTTC.

The rearrangement links TRBV19 to TRBJ2-5; 9 positions match TRBD2. J was trimmed by 4 bases and V by 3 bases; bases with no gene match: 9. Germline V CDR1 and CDR2: LNHDA, SQIVND (reference sequence). This CDR3 spans 16 amino acids. The CDR3 DNA reads TGTGCCAGTAGTATTATAGGCGGGAGGGCCCCAGAGACCCAGTACTTC. Protein product: CASSIIGGRAPETQYF.

The V and J genes are TRBV7-2 and TRBJ1-3; 9 bases line up with TRBD1. The junction had 8 bases not matched to a gene; V was cut back by 3 bases and J by 5 bases. CDR1 is SGHTA, CDR2 FQGNSA, per germline. The CDR3 totals 16 residues. Written as DNA, the CDR3 is TGTGCCAGCAGCTTTTCCCTTACAGGGGGCAGAAACACCATATATTTT. It is translated as CASSFSLTGGRNTIYF.

This chain links TRBV27 with TRBJ2-2, with TRBD2 as a possible D gene (7 bases). CDR3 length equals 19 residues. V dropped 6 bases and J dropped 4 bases, with 27 bases sitting between them. Looked up from germline, CDR1 is MNHEY and CDR2 is SMNVEV (reference sequence). CDR3 DNA sequence: TGTGCCAGCAGACCGAGGGGGGGACCGGGAGCGCAAGGCACCGGGGAGCTGTTTTTT. Residues: CASRPRGGPGAQGTGELFF.

V gene TRBV18 combines with J gene TRBJ2-3; 8 bases agree with TRBD1. Germline loops: CDR1 KGHSH, CDR2 LQKENI. Trimming took 4 bases from V and 4 from J; bases not matched to a gene: 16. The CDR3 is made up of 18 amino acids. CDR3: CASSRVFRDRSVSDTQYF. The CDR3 DNA reads TGTGCCAGCTCACGGGTCTTCCGGGACAGGTCTGTCTCAGATACGCAGTATTTT.